Listed here are 20 T cell receptor beta chains from one sample, sequenced in a study of blood T cell repertoires in COVID-19. Here immunoSEQ multiplex PCR was the method, and the copy in TCRdb shows in-frame clones only, minus some. The table lists some 190,000 clones, about 86% of them singletons. Sequencing was done on a sample of PBMCs or T cells enriched from blood (not recorded which). All receptors derive from a woman between 35 and 50 years old in a cohort exposed to, infected with or recovered from COVID-19 (not recorded which).

This rearrangement joins TRBV6-5 to TRBJ2-7, with a weak D call TRBD2 (6 bases). Germline CDR1 is MNHEY and CDR2 is SVGAGI. The CDR3 is made up of 14 amino acids. V lost 7 bases, J lost 2 bases, and 15 bases lay in between. The CDR3 spells CASTPEAGTYEQYF. Here the CDR3 DNA reads TGTGCCAGCACCCCAGAGGCGGGGACCTACGAGCAGTACTTC.

This chain connects TRBV14 to TRBJ2-5; 7 bases agree with TRBD1. V was pared by 4 bases and J by 9 bases, with 5 bases of the junction left unmatched. Germline assignment: CDR1 SGHDN and CDR2 FVKESK. The CDR3 covers 12 residues. The CDR3 DNA reads TGTGCCAGCAGCCGATACAGGGGACCCCAGTACTTC. It yields the protein CASSRYRGPQYF.

The chain combines TRBV28 with TRBJ1-1, with TRBD1 matching 10 bases. V was clipped by 8 bases and J by 5 bases; unmatched bases: 11. The CDR3 totals 15 residues. Germline V gene sequence: CDR1 MDHEN, CDR2 SYDVKM. CDR3 loop: CASVTGTGERTEAFF. The CDR3 DNA is TGTGCCAGCGTGACCGGGACAGGGGAAAGGACTGAAGCTTTCTTT.

The chain is built from TRBV11-2 and TRBJ1-4; tentatively, D is TRBD1 (6 bases). Per the germline V gene, CDR1 is SGHAT and CDR2 is FQNNGV. The CDR3 covers 14 residues. Deletions cut 5 bases from V and 8 bases from J, with 15 bases between. CDR3 nucleotide sequence: TGTGCCAGCAGCAACAGGGACCGGTGGGAAAAACTGTTTTTT. Encoded protein: CASSNRDRWEKLFF.

The V gene is TRBV29-1, the J gene TRBJ2-4; TRBD1 might be the D (5 bases). The V end lost 6 bases, the J end lost 0 bases, and 18 bases lay between the germline ends. CDR1 SQVTM and CDR2 ANQGSEA come from the germline V gene. The length of the CDR3 is 16 residues. The CDR3 region has the DNA TGCAGCGTCTACTTACAGGACACTGGAGCCAAAAACATTCAGTACTTC. It specifies CSVYLQDTGAKNIQYF.

This clone showed up just once. The genes are TRBV18 and TRBJ1-4, with 7 bases that match TRBD1. Germline assignment: CDR1 KGHSH and CDR2 LQKENI. There are 15 residues in the CDR3. The trim removed 4 bases at V and 4 bases at J, leaving 6 bases unmatched. CDR3 in amino acids: CASSLRQGINEKLFF. The CDR3 region has the DNA TGTGCCAGCTCACTCCGACAGGGAATTAATGAAAAACTGTTTTTT.

The sample holds one count of this clone. The V gene is TRBV18, the J gene TRBJ2-1, with TRBD2 matching over 12 bases. The junction had 7 bases not matched to a gene; V was cut back by 3 bases and J by 10 bases. The CDR3 is 15 amino acids. CDR1 is KGHSH and CDR2 is LQKENI in the germline V gene. CDR3 sequence (DNA): TGTGCCAGCTCACCGCCGACTAGCGGGAGTTGGGAGCAGTTCTTC. Translation: CASSPPTSGSWEQFF.

V is TRBV5-5 and J is TRBJ2-1; TRBD2 aligns across 7 bases. Germline loops: CDR1 SGHKS, CDR2 YYEKEE (reference sequence). This CDR3 comprises 15 residues. Trimming at V came to 0 bases and at J to 8 bases, leaving 8 bases not matched to a gene. The DNA for the CDR3 is TGTGCCAGCAGCTTGGTTGCGGGAGCGGAGGATGAGCAGTTCTTC. This sequence encodes CASSLVAGAEDEQFF.

CDR3 bases: TGCAGCGTTGCTTCCCGCCGGGACTATGGCTACACCTTC. Translated, it gives CSVASRRDYGYTF. V gene TRBV29-1 combines with J gene TRBJ1-2; unclear D gene. The germline CDR1 and CDR2 sequences are SQVTM and ANQGSEA. CDR3 length: 13 residues. Trimming pared 4 bases from V and 3 bases from J, leaving 12 bases between.

The chain has TRBV10-3 and TRBJ2-3, with TRBD2 matching 13 bases. The germline V gene encodes CDR1 ENHRY and CDR2 SYGVKD. The V and J ends lost 6 bases and 3 bases, in that order; junction bases with no gene match: 0. The CDR3 is made up of 14 amino acids. The CDR3 protein is CAIRGLAGTDTQYF. Written as DNA, the CDR3 is TGTGCCATCAGGGGACTAGCGGGGACAGATACGCAGTATTTT.

This chain uses TRBV19 with TRBJ2-1, with a weak D call TRBD1 (6 bases). The V gene's germline CDR1 is LNHDA and CDR2 SQIVND (reference sequence). Trimming removed 5 bases from V and 0 bases from J, with 11 bases in between. This CDR3 is built from 15 residues. The CDR3 here is CASSQTDSSYNEQFF. The CDR3 DNA follows: TGTGCCAGTAGTCAGACGGACAGCTCCTACAATGAGCAGTTCTTC.

J is TRBJ1-2 and V is TRBV28; 7 nucleotides agree with TRBD1. The CDR3 totals 13 residues. The J segment lost 4 bases and the V segment lost 9 bases, leaving 8 bases of the junction unmatched. The germline V gene has CDR1 MDHEN and CDR2 SYDVKM. CDR3 sequence: CASVGTAVYGYTF. The CDR3 DNA reads TGTGCCAGTGTTGGGACAGCGGTCTATGGCTACACCTTC.

The rearrangement links TRBV24-1 to TRBJ2-1; 12 bases line up with TRBD2. Germline CDR1 is KGHDR and CDR2 is SFDVKD. There are 20 residues in the CDR3. J was trimmed by 4 bases and V by 1 base; bases with no gene match: 13. The CDR3 nucleotides read TGTGCCACCAGTGATTTCAAGGGATCCCCTAGCGGGAGGGCTTACAATGAGCAGTTCTTC. It encodes CATSDFKGSPSGRAYNEQFF.

This chain connects TRBV7-9 to TRBJ2-4; 13 bases map to TRBD2. The length of the CDR3 is 18 residues. With 3 bases clipped from V and 4 bases from J, the junction kept 9 bases outside the gene matches. CDR1 is SEHNR, CDR2 FQNEAQ, per germline (reference sequence). The CDR3 DNA is TGTGCCAGCAGCTTCCGGACTAGCGGGGGTTGGGGAAAAAACATTCAGTACTTC. Translation: CASSFRTSGGWGKNIQYF.

The chain combines TRBV6-2 or TRBV6-3 with TRBJ1-1; D might be TRBD1 (5 bases). In germline, CDR1 is MNHEY, CDR2 SVGEGT. CDR3 length: 14 residues. V was cut by 4 bases and J by 0 bases, with 9 bases left in between. The CDR3 reads CASSSDRMNTEAFF. The DNA for the CDR3 is TGTGCCAGCAGTTCCGACAGAATGAACACTGAAGCTTTCTTT.

The chain employs TRBV6-6 and TRBJ2-1, with TRBD2 matching over 12 bases. The CDR3 loop spans 17 amino acids. J lost 8 bases, V lost 5 bases, and 13 bases had no gene match. Germline values: CDR1 MNHNY, CDR2 SVGAGI (reference sequence). This chain's CDR3 is CASSPGLAGPGTDEQFF. The DNA of the CDR3 is TGTGCCAGCAGTCCGGGACTAGCGGGTCCCGGGACCGATGAGCAGTTCTTC.

J is TRBJ2-7 and V is TRBV4-1, with 8 bases lining up with TRBD2. There are 14 residues in the CDR3. The V segment lost 2 bases and the J segment 5 bases; nucleotides outside the gene matches: 5. Germline assignment: CDR1 MGHRA and CDR2 YSYEKL. CDR3: CASSQRTSPDEQYF. DNA of the CDR3: TGCGCCAGCAGCCAACGGACTAGCCCCGACGAGCAGTACTTC.

The rearrangement uses TRBV15 and TRBJ2-1, with 9 bases that match TRBD2. After removal of 2 bases from V and 9 bases from J, the junction contained 5 bases not matched to a gene. The CDR3 runs 14 residues. The germline CDR1 and CDR2 sequences are LNHNV and YYDKDF (reference sequence). The CDR3 region has the DNA TGTGCCACCAGCAGAACTAGCGGGCTTCTTGAGCAGTTCTTC. It yields the protein CATSRTSGLLEQFF.

The chain couples TRBV5-6 to TRBJ1-5, with 7 nucleotides matching TRBD1. This CDR3 region has 14 residues. Germline trimming cut 4 bases from V and 3 bases from J; bases unmatched to any gene: 4. Germline V gene sequence: CDR1 SGHDT, CDR2 YYEEEE. CDR3 coding DNA: TGTGCCAGCAGCCCAGGGGGAATCAATCAGCCCCAGCATTTT. Protein sequence: CASSPGGINQPQHF.

V usage is TRBV7-9 and J usage is TRBJ1-5; no firm D call. V was clipped by 1 base and J by 4 bases, with 14 bases between them. The CDR3 covers 16 residues. CDR1 is SEHNR and CDR2 is FQNEAQ in the germline V gene (reference sequence). CDR3 residues: CASSLGMGAVNQPQHF. CDR3 DNA: TGTGCCAGCAGCTTAGGAATGGGAGCCGTAAATCAGCCCCAGCATTTT.